These 5 T cell receptor beta chains share one sample of origin, sequenced in a study of cytomegalovirus exposure and HLA in healthy donors. PCR used 60 Vbeta primers and 13 Jbeta primers. This table comes from immunoSEQ multiplex PCR, and its TCRdb copy is limited to in-frame clones, with some not included. The repertoire holds roughly 52,000 clones, with around 78% as singletons. The sample comprised PBMCs. Receptors originate from a female donor in good health and CMV-seronegative.

The chain combines TRBV19 with TRBJ1-5; tentatively, D is TRBD1 (6 bases). The CDR3 consists of 15 residues. CDR1 and CDR2 (germline): LNHDA, SQIVND (reference sequence). The ends were cut back, 6 bases at V and 3 bases at J, with 15 bases in the middle. CDR3 in DNA: TGTGCCAGTAGGGGCCCAGGACAGAACAATCAGCCCCAGCATTTT. It is translated as CASRGPGQNNQPQHF.

The V gene is TRBV4-1, the J gene TRBJ2-7, with 14 bases fitting TRBD2. CDR3 size: 15 residues. V dropped 4 bases and J dropped 3; count of bases not matched to a gene: 2. Germline V gene lookup returns CDR1 MGHRA and CDR2 YSYEKL. The CDR3 DNA reads as TGCGCCAGCAGCCGAGGACTAGCGGGGGGCTACGAGCAGTACTTC. This encodes CASSRGLAGGYEQYF.

The chain combines TRBV11-1 with TRBJ2-5, with no clear D. Looked up from germline, CDR1 is SGHAT and CDR2 is FQDESV (reference sequence). The V end was cut by 1 base, the J end by 5 bases, with 11 bases between. The CDR3 runs to 14 residues. The CDR3 loop reads CASSLGVGPETQYF. CDR3 coding DNA: TGTGCCAGCAGCTTAGGCGTGGGCCCGGAGACCCAGTACTTC.

The V gene is TRBV12-5, the J gene TRBJ1-1; TRBD1 agrees at 8 bases. This CDR3 spans 16 amino acids. The J segment lost 0 bases and the V segment lost 5 bases, leaving 8 bases of the junction unmatched. Per the germline V gene, CDR1 is LGHNT and CDR2 is FRNRAP. The CDR3 DNA sequence: TGTGCTAGTGGTCAGAGACAGGGGATGGTGAACACTGAAGCTTTCTTT. This encodes CASGQRQGMVNTEAFF.

The chain has TRBV4-3 and TRBJ1-6; weak D call: TRBD1 (5 bases). Germline lookup yields CDR1 LGHNA and CDR2 YSLEER. With 0 bases removed from V and 2 bases from J, the gap between germline ends came to 11 bases. CDR3 length: 17 residues. CDR3 loop: CASSQDSGNTYNSPLHF. CDR3 in DNA: TGCGCCAGCAGCCAAGATTCAGGGAACACCTATAATTCACCCCTCCACTTT.